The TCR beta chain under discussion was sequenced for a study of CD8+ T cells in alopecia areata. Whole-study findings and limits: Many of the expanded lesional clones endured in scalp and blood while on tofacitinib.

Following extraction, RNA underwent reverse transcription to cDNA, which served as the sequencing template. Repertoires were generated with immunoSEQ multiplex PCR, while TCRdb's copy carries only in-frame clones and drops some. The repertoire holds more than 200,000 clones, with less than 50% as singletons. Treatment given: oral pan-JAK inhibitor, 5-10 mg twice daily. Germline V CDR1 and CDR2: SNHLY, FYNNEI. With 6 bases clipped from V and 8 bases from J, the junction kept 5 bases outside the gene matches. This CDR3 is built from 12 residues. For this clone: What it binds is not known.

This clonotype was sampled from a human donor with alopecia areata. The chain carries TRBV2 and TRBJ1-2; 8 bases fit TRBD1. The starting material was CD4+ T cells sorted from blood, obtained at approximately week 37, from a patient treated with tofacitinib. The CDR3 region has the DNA TGTGCCAGCAGGCAGGGGGCCCCCGGCTACACCTTC. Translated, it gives CASRQGAPGYTF.